One and the same sample provided the 25 T cell receptor beta chains below, sequenced in a study of regulatory T cells in long-lasting Graves disease. According to the study, TCR beta libraries were built with iRepertoire HTBI primers and CDR3-region Arm-PCR. TCRdb itself ran the multiplex PCR reads through MiXCR, one entry per CDR3 protein. This sample has about 610,000 distinct CDR3 sequences, with 15% to 20% found just once. Time point noted: newly diagnosed GD, antithyroid drugs for less than 3 months. PBMC RNA served as the TCR library source. The same sample was also studied in work on T cells in Graves' hyperthyroidism and ophthalmopathy.

The sequencing here drew on peripheral blood mononuclear cells (PBMCs), taken at new diagnosis, from a patient treated with antithyroid drugs. All receptors derive from a man between 18 and 29 years old with Graves disease.

The rearrangement uses TRBV6-1 and TRBJ1-1, with D hard to call. The CDR3 is 12 residues long. V gave up 1 base and J gave up 7 bases, with 7 bases separating them. CDR1 is MNHNS, CDR2 SASEGT, per germline. The DNA for the CDR3 is TGTGCCAGCAGTGAAGGCGACATTGAAGCTTTCTTT. It is translated as CASSEGDIEAFF.

Turning to this clonotype: A far larger clone lies a single base away; this is likely a read error. J is TRBJ2-2 and V is TRBV6-2 or TRBV6-3; perhaps D is TRBD1 or TRBD2 (5 bases each). The CDR3 contains 15 residues. Looked up from germline, CDR1 is MNHEY and CDR2 is SVGEGT. The CDR3 sequence: CASSGAVKNTGKLFF. The CDR3 DNA reads TGTGCCAGCAGTGGGGCGGTGAAGAACACCGGGAAGCTGTTTTTT.

This clonotype was picked up a small number of times. The rearrangement uses TRBV5-1 and TRBJ2-7; TRBD2 is a possible D gene (5 bases). CDR3 size: 15 residues. The germline CDR1 and CDR2 sequences are SGHRS and YFSETQ. V gave up 0 bases and J gave up 5 bases, with 15 bases separating them. CDR3 nucleotide sequence: TGCGCCAGCAGCTTGGGGTCCGGGGTCGGCAACGAGCAGTACTTC. Translating gives CASSLGSGVGNEQYF.

The chain uses TRBV5-6 and TRBJ2-3; the match to TRBD2 covers 12 bases. In germline, CDR1 is SGHDT, CDR2 YYEEEE. This CDR3 has 17 residues. V lost 1 base and J lost 4; bases outside the gene matches: 7. The CDR3 reads CASSLRTSGTGADTQYF. CDR3 nucleotide sequence: TGTGCCAGCAGCTTGAGGACTAGCGGGACGGGGGCAGATACGCAGTATTTT.

This chain links TRBV18 with TRBJ2-1, with 10 bases lining up with TRBD2. The J call is uncertain, as TRBJ2-5 better fits the DNA end. CDR1 KGHSH and CDR2 LQKENI come from the germline V gene. The CDR3 runs 15 residues. In DNA form, the CDR3 reads TGTGCCAGCTCACGGCTAGCGGGGGACCAAGAGACCCAGTACTTC. It encodes CASSRLAGDQETQYF.

This clonotype was seen repeatedly, ten times or more. V and J are TRBV20-1 and TRBJ2-1; 14 bases map to TRBD2. From germline, CDR1 is DFQATT and CDR2 SNEGSKA (reference sequence). CDR3 length equals 17 residues. The trim removed 1 base at V and 10 bases at J, leaving 12 bases unmatched. CDR3 coding DNA: TGCAGTGCTAGAGGCGGGACTAGCGGGAGCTCAGGCGGGGAGCAGTTCTTC. As protein: CSARGGTSGSSGGEQFF.

This clonotype was recorded at least ten times. The rearrangement uses TRBV11-1 and TRBJ2-5; TRBD2 matches at 11 bases. After removal of 3 bases from V and 0 bases from J, the junction contained 3 bases not matched to a gene. Germline CDR1 is SGHAT and CDR2 is FQDESV (reference sequence). The CDR3 is made up of 16 amino acids. The CDR3 nucleotides read TGTGCCAGCAGCTTGGTGACTAGCGGGAACCAAGAGACCCAGTACTTC. Translation: CASSLVTSGNQETQYF. The full variable domain, with the rest looked up from reference TRBV11-1 and TRBJ2-5, is EAEVAQSPRYKITEKSQAVAFWCDPISGHATLYWYRQILGQGPELLVQFQDESVVDDSQLPKDRFSAERLKGVDSTLKIQPAELGDSAMYLCASSLVTSGNQETQYFGPGTRLLVL.

CDR3 DNA sequence: TGTGCCAGCAGCTTGGCTTTTTATCAACAGTACAATGAGCAGTTCTTC. It specifies CASSLAFYQQYNEQFF. This chain uses TRBV5-8 with TRBJ2-1; no firm D call. Trimming took off 0 bases at V and 4 bases at J, with 14 bases between the two ends. Germline-derived CDR1 and CDR2 are SGHTS and YDEGEE. The CDR3 runs to 16 residues. Supplemented by reference TRBV5-8 and TRBJ2-1, the full variable domain reads EAGVTQSPTHLIKTRGQQATLRCSPISGHTSVYWYQQALGLGLQFLLWYDEGEERNRGNFPPRFSGRQFPNYSSELNVNALELEDSALYLCASSLAFYQQYNEQFFGPGTRLTVL.

V gene TRBV6-5 combines with J gene TRBJ2-2; D is unresolved. V lost 2 bases, J lost 4 bases, and 11 bases lay in between. This CDR3 is built from 15 residues. In germline, CDR1 is MNHEY, CDR2 SVGAGI. The CDR3 loop is CASSYTLPGTGELFF. The CDR3 DNA follows: TGTGCCAGCAGTTACACACTGCCGGGCACCGGGGAGCTGTTTTTT.

This clonotype was seen at least ten times. The chain employs TRBV9 and TRBJ2-3; D unresolved. V lost 0 bases and J lost 1, with 6 bases in between. CDR1 is SGDLS, CDR2 YYNGEE, per germline. The CDR3 is 14 residues long. CDR3 sequence (DNA): TGTGCCAGCAGCGTAGATCGGGGCACAGATACGCAGTATTTT. It encodes CASSVDRGTDTQYF.

The V gene is TRBV30, the J gene TRBJ1-1, with D tentatively TRBD1 (5 bases). V dropped 3 bases and J dropped 1 base, with 12 bases sitting between them. This CDR3 contains 14 residues. Germline CDR1 reads GTSNPN; CDR2 reads SVGIG (reference sequence). CDR3 region: CAWRRGSPNTEAFF. Written as DNA, the CDR3 is TGTGCCTGGAGGCGGGGGAGTCCGAACACTGAAGCTTTCTTT.

In its sample, this clonotype was seen many times. The chain links TRBV20-1 to TRBJ2-3; D gene unclear. Trimming cost V 0 bases and J 3 bases, with 7 bases left between them. Germline V gene sequence: CDR1 DFQATT, CDR2 SNEGSKA (reference sequence). CDR3 length: 13 residues. The CDR3 loop is CSARDLLTDTQYF. CDR3 nucleotides: TGCAGTGCTAGAGACTTACTAACAGATACGCAGTATTTT.

The V call is TRBV6-2 or TRBV6-3, the J call TRBJ2-1; tentatively, D is TRBD2 (5 bases). The V end was cut by 8 bases, the J end by 0 bases, with 17 bases between. CDR3 length: 16 amino acids. Germline CDR1 and CDR2: MNHEY and SVGEGT. The CDR3 sequence is CASRSPGWGSYNEQFF. In nucleotides, the CDR3 is TGTGCCAGCCGCTCGCCGGGATGGGGCTCCTACAATGAGCAGTTCTTC.

This clonotype occurred a few times. CDR3 bases: TGCGCCAGCAGCCAGATGGGATCGGGGTCACCCCTCCACTTT. This translates into CASSQMGSGSPLHF. The chain links TRBV4-1 to TRBJ1-6; D ambiguous. The CDR3 is made up of 14 amino acids. V lost 3 bases, J lost 10 bases, and 13 bases lay in between. Germline V gives CDR1 MGHRA, CDR2 YSYEKL.

Many counts were recorded for this clonotype. The chain recombines TRBV28 with TRBJ1-2, with D possibly TRBD1 on 6 matching bases. Trimming removed 7 bases at V and 6 bases at J, with 12 bases between. Germline CDR1 and CDR2: MDHEN and SYDVKM. CDR3 size: 12 residues. The DNA of the CDR3 is TGTGCCAGCACACAGGGAGGGGATGGCTACACCTTC. Residues: CASTQGGDGYTF.

This clonotype was detected many times. This chain connects TRBV20-1 to TRBJ2-1; 7 bases match TRBD2. The CDR3 covers 15 residues. V was pared by 2 bases and J by 3 bases, with 7 bases of the junction left unmatched. Germline V CDR1 and CDR2: DFQATT, SNEGSKA (reference sequence). The CDR3 DNA is TGCAGTGCTAGATCGGTTGCTAGCGGCTACAATGAGCAGTTCTTC. It encodes CSARSVASGYNEQFF.

This chain links TRBV7-3 with TRBJ2-7; 7 bases agree with TRBD2. The CDR3 has 13 residues. Germline values: CDR1 SGHTA, CDR2 FQGTGA. Germline trimming cut 5 bases from V and 3 bases from J; bases unmatched to any gene: 4. The CDR3 nucleotides are TGTGCCAGCAGCCGGGACTACGGCTACGAGCAGTACTTC. Encoded protein: CASSRDYGYEQYF. Complete variable domain (other parts from reference TRBV7-3 and TRBJ2-7): GAGVSQTPSNKVTEKGKYVELRCDPISGHTALYWYRQSLGQGPEFLIYFQGTGAADDSGLPNDRFFAVRPEGSVSTLKIQRTERGDSAVYLCASSRDYGYEQYFGPGTRLTVT.

This clonotype was detected a few times. V gene TRBV7-9 combines with J gene TRBJ2-3; D is ambiguous. CDR3 size: 19 residues. V was cut by 0 bases and J by 0 bases, with 19 bases left in between. The germline V gene has CDR1 SEHNR and CDR2 FQNEAQ (reference sequence). The DNA of the CDR3 is TGTGCCAGCAGCTTAGCCCTTCTCCTGTCCCCGTCTAGCACAGATACGCAGTATTTT. This sequence encodes CASSLALLLSPSSTDTQYF.

This clonotype was counted at least ten times. The rearrangement joins TRBV2 to TRBJ2-7; 12 bases match TRBD1. Germline V lookup: CDR1 SNHLY, CDR2 FYNNEI. V shed 5 bases and J 5 bases; nucleotides not matched to a gene: 4. CDR3 length: 14 residues. As DNA, the CDR3 is TGTGCCAGCAGTCCGGGACAGGGGGCTGACGAGCAGTACTTC. Its protein product is CASSPGQGADEQYF. The entire variable domain, with the rest obtained from reference TRBV2 and TRBJ2-7, is as follows: EPEVTQTPSHQVTQMGQEVILRCVPISNHLYFYWYRQILGQKVEFLVSFYNNEISEKSEIFDDQFSVERPDGSNFTLKIRSTKLEDSAMYFCASSPGQGADEQYFGPGTRLTVT.

This clonotype has ten or more counts. The CDR3 here is CASSLSETQYF. As DNA, the CDR3 is TGTGCCAGCAGTTTGTCGGAGACCCAGTACTTC. The J gene is TRBJ2-5, the V gene TRBV12-3 or TRBV12-4; D remains ambiguous. The CDR3 is 11 residues long. The V end was cut by 3 bases, the J end by 5 bases, with 4 bases between.

This clonotype was observed a few times. The V call is TRBV6-1, the J call TRBJ1-4; the match to TRBD1 covers 9 bases. CDR1 and CDR2 (germline): MNHNS, SASEGT. The V gene end was trimmed by 6 bases and the J gene end by 0 bases; junction bases not matched to a gene: 5. There are 16 residues in the CDR3. The CDR3 DNA reads as TGTGCCAGCAGCGGGGACAGGGCTTCAACTAATGAAAAACTGTTTTTT. Its protein is CASSGDRASTNEKLFF.

As to this clonotype: This may be a read error: a much more frequent sequence differs by one nucleotide. This chain uses TRBV27 with TRBJ2-1; D possibly uses TRBD1 or TRBD2 (5 bases each). Trimming removed 5 bases at V and 5 bases at J, with 13 bases between. The CDR3 is 14 residues long. Germline V gives CDR1 MNHEY, CDR2 SMNVEV (reference sequence). In nucleotides, the CDR3 is TGTGCCAGCAGTAGTGGGACGGGGAACAATGAGCAGTTCTTC. This encodes CASSSGTGNNEQFF.

This clonotype was seen many times. The rearrangement joins TRBV7-3 to TRBJ1-1; unclear D gene. The CDR3 length is 15 residues. Germline V gene lookup returns CDR1 SGHTA and CDR2 FQGTGA. V shed 2 bases and J shed 0 bases, with 10 bases lying between them. The CDR3 is CASSLAAPLNTEAFF. The CDR3 DNA reads as TGTGCCAGCAGCTTAGCGGCACCCTTGAACACTGAAGCTTTCTTT.

This clonotype appeared a few times. This chain connects TRBV28 to TRBJ2-2, with TRBD2 matching 9 bases. This CDR3 comprises 16 residues. Per the germline V gene, CDR1 is MDHEN and CDR2 is SYDVKM. Germline trimming cut 1 base from V and 4 bases from J; bases unmatched to any gene: 4. Written as DNA, the CDR3 is TGTGCCAGCAGTTTATTAGCGGGAGAGACCACCGGGGAGCTGTTTTTT. Protein sequence: CASSLLAGETTGELFF.

This clonotype showed up just once. At one of its ends the junction is not consistent with the germline gene, which may arise from a read error. This chain uses TRBV4-1 with TRBJ2-7; the match to TRBD1 covers 9 bases. Germline assignment: CDR1 MGHRA and CDR2 YSYEKL. The CDR3 has 14 amino acids. CDR3 in amino acids: CASRQDDRGYEQYF. DNA of the CDR3: TGCGCCAGCCGCCAAGACGACAGGGGGTACGAGCAGTACTTC.